The clone carrying this T cell receptor (beta chain) qualifies as large. The antigen is unknown. Every patient had bone marrow sampled while the disease was active. Trimming removed 0 bases from V and 2 bases from J, with 6 bases in between. CDR3 length: 13 amino acids. Germline CDR1 SGHRS, CDR2 YFSETQ. This library used roughly 0.4 ug RNA and molecular barcoded adaptors spanning alpha/delta and beta/gamma chains. MiXCR, run by TCRdb on the reads, gives a single entry per CDR3 protein. This sample yields 5,000 or so distinct CDR3 sequences, of which roughly 22% are seen a single time; approximately 20% belongs to the top ten. The data were taken from a study of read filtering for tumor transcriptome and immune sequencing. Study details: Revised staging placed under ten patients in R-ISS I, over 15 in II, roughly 7 in III. General study points: IR-seq and RNA-seq agreed better without single-read clonotypes.

Sequencing used a population of CD138-negative cells sorted from bone marrow. This chain uses TRBV5-1 with TRBJ2-7; D gene unclear. This receptor was identified in a donor at least 40 years old with multiple myeloma. The CDR3 reads CASSLGEPYEQYF. CDR3 bases: TGCGCCAGCAGCTTGGGGGAACCCTACGAGCAGTACTTC. The variable domain in full, completed from reference TRBV5-1 and TRBJ2-7, reads KAGVTQTPRYLIKTRGQQVTLSCSPISGHRSVSWYQQTPGQGLQFLFEYFSETQRNKGNFPGRFSGRQFSNSRSEMNVSTLELGDSALYLCASSLGEPYEQYFGPGTRLTVT.